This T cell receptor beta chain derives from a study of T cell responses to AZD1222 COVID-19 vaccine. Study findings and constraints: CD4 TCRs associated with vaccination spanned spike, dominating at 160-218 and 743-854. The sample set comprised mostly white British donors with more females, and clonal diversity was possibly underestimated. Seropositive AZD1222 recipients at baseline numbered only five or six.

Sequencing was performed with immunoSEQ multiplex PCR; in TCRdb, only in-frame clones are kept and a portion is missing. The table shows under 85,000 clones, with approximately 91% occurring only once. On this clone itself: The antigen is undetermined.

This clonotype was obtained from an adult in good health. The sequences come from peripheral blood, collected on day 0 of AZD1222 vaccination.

CDR3 region: CASTPTSGRSYEQYF. The CDR3 nucleotides read TGTGCCAGCACCCCGACTAGCGGGAGGTCCTACGAGCAGTACTTC. The V gene is TRBV11-1, the J gene TRBJ2-7, with 13 bases identical to TRBD2. Germline V gene lookup returns CDR1 SGHAT and CDR2 FQDESV (reference sequence). Trimming removed 7 bases from V and 1 base from J; junction bases left unmatched: 4. CDR3 length: 15 residues.